This T cell receptor beta chain was observed in a study of OX40 agonist ivuxolimab in advanced cancers. The ends were cut back, 4 bases at V and 0 bases at J, with 14 bases in the middle. Germline V gives CDR1 MNHEY, CDR2 SMNVEV (reference sequence). The CDR3 loop spans 16 amino acids. The table came from immunoSEQ multiplex PCR; TCRdb's copy has only in-frame clones and leaves some out. The sample lists about 57,000 clones; over 85% were seen once. V gene TRBV27 combines with J gene TRBJ2-3; D uncertain. The source is an adult with an advanced solid tumor such as melanoma, head and neck, liver or kidney cancer. This material consisted of CD4+ or CD8+ T cells sorted from blood, taken in a trial of the OX40 agonist ivuxolimab. The CDR3 DNA follows: TGTGCCAGCAGTTCCGAGGTTTTACCGAGCACAGATACGCAGTATTTT. Residues: CASSSEVLPSTDTQYF.